A single sample is the source of the 26 T cell receptor beta chains below, sequenced in a study of monozygotic twins with inflammatory bowel disease (dated by TCRdb to between 2018 and 2021). The protocol used for the library was 5' RACE. TCRdb shows the sequencer as Illumina HiSeq 2500. TCRdb reprocessed the reads and lists each CDR3 protein sequence as a single entry, with no DNA. This sample's table carries 200,000 to 250,000 distinct CDR3 sequences. The leading ten clones occupy around 7.6% of the sample. The sample was blood. Receptors originate from a human donor with ulcerative colitis or Crohn's disease, or a healthy co-twin of an affected twin (not recorded which).

Here the CDR3 reads CAISEDGGLLAGELFF. This chain links TRBV10-3 with TRBJ2-2; TCRdb outputs TRBD1, but without DNA this stays unchecked. The germline V gene has CDR1 ENHRY and CDR2 SYGVKD. The CDR3 length is 16 residues.

The CDR3 spells CASSPTSGGSQETQYF. This chain uses TRBV5-1 with TRBJ2-5; the TCRdb D gene call, TRBD2, has no DNA to confirm it. This CDR3 is built from 16 residues. The germline V gene encodes CDR1 SGHRS and CDR2 YFSETQ. Filled out from reference TRBV5-1 and TRBJ2-5, the complete variable domain reads KAGVTQTPRYLIKTRGQQVTLSCSPISGHRSVSWYQQTPGQGLQFLFEYFSETQRNKGNFPGRFSGRQFSNSRSEMNVSTLELGDSALYLCASSPTSGGSQETQYFGPGTRLLVL.

This chain joins TRBV28 and TRBJ2-1. The CDR3 has 16 amino acids. Germline-derived CDR1 and CDR2 are MDHEN and SYDVKM. The CDR3 spells CASRPFKLISYNEQFF.

The chain uses TRBV27 and TRBJ1-6. Germline V gene data show CDR1 as MNHEY and CDR2 as SMNVEV (reference sequence). This CDR3 has 16 residues. The CDR3 sequence: CASSLLKNSINSPLHF.

J is TRBJ2-1 and V is TRBV25-1. Germline V lookup: CDR1 MGHDK, CDR2 SYGVNS. This CDR3 spans 12 amino acids. The chain's CDR3 is CASRNFGNEQFF. Based on the CDR3 plus reference TRBV25-1 and TRBJ2-1, the full variable domain is EADIYQTPRYLVIGTGKKITLECSQTMGHDKMYWYQQDPGMELHLIHYSYGVNSTEKGDLSSESTVSRIRTEHFPLTLESARPSHTSQYLCASRNFGNEQFFGPGTRLTVL.

This chain connects TRBV30 to TRBJ2-1; TCRdb names TRBD1, which stays unverified in the absence of DNA. The CDR3 consists of 14 residues. Germline CDR1 and CDR2: GTSNPN and SVGIG (reference sequence). Here the CDR3 reads CAWNKGTGFGEQFF.

The chain joins TRBV7-3 to TRBJ2-1. The CDR3 covers 15 residues. The germline gives CDR1 SGHTA, CDR2 FQGTGA. CDR3 region: CASSPSGTLIHEQFF.

The chain couples TRBV11-3 to TRBJ2-1; the TCRdb call, TRBD1, lacks DNA for checking. Germline CDR1 is SGHNT and CDR2 is YENEEA. CDR3 length: 17 amino acids. The CDR3 loop is CASSSGPTGSKYNEQFF. Combining the CDR3 with reference TRBV11-3 and TRBJ2-1 gives the whole variable domain EAGVVQSPRYKIIEKKQPVAFWCNPISGHNTLYWYLQNLGQGPELLIRYENEEAVDDSQLPKDRFSAERLKGVDSTLKIQPAELGDSAVYLCASSSGPTGSKYNEQFFGPGTRLTVL.

The chain couples TRBV24-1 to TRBJ2-3; there is no DNA to check the TCRdb D call of TRBD1. Germline V CDR1 and CDR2: KGHDR, SFDVKD. CDR3 size: 17 residues. CDR3 sequence reads: CATSDKRGTGNTDTQYF.

This chain connects TRBV3-1 to TRBJ2-2; there is no DNA to check the TCRdb D call of TRBD1. CDR1 LGHDT and CDR2 YNNKEL come from the germline V gene (reference sequence). The CDR3 is 13 residues long. The CDR3 sequence is CASSLTTGVKLFF.

V usage is TRBV28 and J usage is TRBJ1-6; TCRdb indicates TRBD1, and absent DNA this call remains unverified. The CDR3 is 15 residues long. Per germline, CDR1 MDHEN and CDR2 SYDVKM. CDR3 sequence reads: CASSPAGQLNSPLHF.

The chain links TRBV11-1 to TRBJ2-1; there is no DNA to check the TCRdb D call of TRBD2. The CDR3 length is 18 residues. Looked up from germline, CDR1 is SGHAT and CDR2 is FQDESV (reference sequence). CDR3 sequence reads: CASSRGLAGGRSYNEQFF.

The gene calls are TRBV7-2 and TRBJ2-1; TCRdb indicates TRBD2, and absent DNA this call remains unverified. The germline V gene encodes CDR1 SGHTA and CDR2 FQGNSA. There are 14 residues in the CDR3. CDR3 sequence: CASSPGAGGHEQFF.

The rearrangement uses TRBV6-5 and TRBJ1-1. Germline-derived CDR1 and CDR2 are MNHEY and SVGAGI. This CDR3 contains 14 residues. This chain's CDR3 is CASSYSLLNTEAFF.

This rearrangement joins TRBV2 to TRBJ2-1; TCRdb proposes TRBD2, but this gene call is untestable without DNA. Looked up from germline, CDR1 is SNHLY and CDR2 is FYNNEI. The length of the CDR3 is 17 residues. The CDR3 sequence: CASSDFSYSGSRNEQFF.

This CDR3 is CASSPQGFYQPQHF. The V gene is TRBV12-3 or TRBV12-4, the J gene TRBJ1-5; there is no DNA to check the TCRdb D call of TRBD1. This CDR3 has 14 residues.

This chain links TRBV7-2 with TRBJ1-4. The germline CDR1 and CDR2 sequences are SGHTA and FQGNSA. CDR3 length: 17 amino acids. The CDR3 loop is CASSPGRGRGTNEKLFF.

The chain is built from TRBV12-3 or TRBV12-4 and TRBJ1-6. CDR3 length: 12 residues. CDR3 amino acids: CASSSWGSPLHF.

The chain employs TRBV4-2 and TRBJ1-5; the D call from TCRdb, TRBD1, cannot be confirmed without DNA. CDR1 is LGHNA, CDR2 YNFKEQ, per germline. The CDR3 length is 17 residues. The CDR3 spells CASSQERQGAAGQPQHF.

The J gene is TRBJ1-2, the V gene TRBV7-8. Germline-derived CDR1 and CDR2 are SGHVS and FQNEAQ. The length of the CDR3 is 14 residues. The CDR3 loop reads CASSLLDLSYGYTF. The variable domain in full, completed from reference TRBV7-8 and TRBJ1-2, reads GAGVSQSPRYKVAKRGQDVALRCDPISGHVSLFWYQQALGQGPEFLTYFQNEAQLDKSGLPSDRFFAERPEGSVSTLKIQRTQQEDSAVYLCASSLLDLSYGYTFGSGTRLTVV.

This sequence joins TRBV12-3 or TRBV12-4 and TRBJ2-7. The CDR3 consists of 13 residues. The CDR3 sequence is CASRRDAPYEQYF.

This chain links TRBV25-1 with TRBJ1-2; TCRdb indicates TRBD1, and absent DNA this call remains unverified. Germline V gene lookup returns CDR1 MGHDK and CDR2 SYGVNS. This CDR3 spans 16 amino acids. The CDR3 here is CASSESFPGGSYGYTF.

V is TRBV4-1 and J is TRBJ1-5; TCRdb picks TRBD1, but there is no DNA to check that call. The CDR3 covers 17 residues. Per germline, CDR1 MGHRA and CDR2 YSYEKL. CDR3 protein: CASSQEGGILSNQPQHF.

The genes are TRBV20-1 and TRBJ2-3. Germline V lookup: CDR1 DFQATT, CDR2 SNEGSKA (reference sequence). The CDR3 is 13 amino acids. The CDR3 spells CSARVGGTDTQYF.

The chain couples TRBV10-3 to TRBJ1-5. This CDR3 is built from 12 residues. The V gene's germline CDR1 is ENHRY and CDR2 SYGVKD. The CDR3 region is CAISQTDQPQHF.

This chain uses TRBV19 with TRBJ1-2; the TCRdb D gene call, TRBD1, has no DNA to confirm it. The CDR3 has 13 amino acids. Per the germline V gene, CDR1 is LNHDA and CDR2 is SQIVND (reference sequence). The CDR3 sequence is CASSKGEFAGYTF. Full variable domain (rest looked up from reference TRBV19 and TRBJ1-2): DGGITQSPKYLFRKEGQNVTLSCEQNLNHDAMYWYRQDPGQGLRLIYYSQIVNDFQKGDIAEGYSVSREKKESFPLTVTSAQKNPTAFYLCASSKGEFAGYTFGSGTRLTVV.